These T cell receptor beta chains were read from a single sample in a study of CD8 T cells in ankylosing spondylitis. TCRdb recomputed calls from the 5' RACE reads with MiXCR, one row per CDR3 protein. The sample comprises around 300,000 distinct CDR3 sequences, 20% of which are singletons, and about 3.5% rests with the top ten. The sequenced material came from blood, either unsorted or a sorted T cell fraction (not recorded which). Receptors were obtained from a female donor with ankylosing spondylitis or in good health (not recorded which). Both conserved end residues are trimmed from each CDR3. Fields, in order: D gene, clone size, V gene, J gene, CDR3 protein. The D gene is left open where the match is weak. Clone sizes are given selectively: once, few, many, or a class where the clone is expanded.

TRBD1,-,TRBV5-1,TRBJ1-1,ASSLVGTGSAF
-,few,TRBV6-1,TRBJ2-7,ASRATDRLLWREQY
-,-,TRBV4-3,TRBJ1-1,ASRRGSNYEAF
-,few,TRBV20-1,TRBJ2-7,SARVGERAGYEQY
TRBD1,-,TRBV15,TRBJ1-1,ATGQDRMNTEAF
-,few,TRBV7-9,TRBJ2-1,ASSHDGSNYNEQF
TRBD1,-,TRBV5-1,TRBJ2-7,ASSAELRGQGQNYEQY
-,-,TRBV6-2/TRBV6-3,TRBJ1-4,ASSYTSGRATNEKLF
-,many,TRBV29-1,TRBJ2-1,SVVGLGGLYNEQF
-,-,TRBV20-1,TRBJ2-7,SAPHSQRIHEQY
-,-,TRBV10-3,TRBJ2-5,AISDFVGSAGTQY
-,many,TRBV29-1,TRBJ2-1,SEGADNEQF
-,few,TRBV29-1,TRBJ2-3,SVGRTVGTDTQY
TRBD1,many,TRBV12-3/TRBV12-4,TRBJ2-1,ASSRYDRDNEQF
-,-,TRBV10-2,TRBJ1-1,ASTQPGTEAF
TRBD2,-,TRBV18,TRBJ2-3,ASSPMIGRRTDTQY
-,-,TRBV30,TRBJ1-4,AWTLEAGGSEKLF
-,-,TRBV7-9,TRBJ1-2,ASSSDSGYGYT
TRBD1,-,TRBV6-2/TRBV6-3,TRBJ1-2,ASSSSGQGKTIRANYGYT
-,-,TRBV20-1,TRBJ1-4,SARGYVFKEKLF
-,-,TRBV5-4,TRBJ2-7,ASGPGVSYEQY
TRBD2,few,TRBV9,TRBJ2-1,ASSDRTSWNEQF
-,-,TRBV11-2,TRBJ1-3,ASRTAGNTIY
TRBD2,few,TRBV7-6,TRBJ2-2,ASSLLAGDTGELF
-,many,TRBV7-8,TRBJ2-1,ASSYGGEQF
-,few,TRBV4-3,TRBJ2-5,ASSLLNSLRETQY
-,-,TRBV9,TRBJ1-2,ASSARDGDTNYGYT
TRBD2,many,TRBV20-1,TRBJ2-2,SAKVAGGPRVGELF
-,-,TRBV7-9,TRBJ2-6,ASSSEGGAGANVLT
-,-,TRBV6-1,TRBJ2-7,ASRRQAGYEQY
TRBD2,few,TRBV20-1,TRBJ2-1,SATPGGPTEQF